Sequencing of this T cell receptor beta chain was carried out in a study of blood T cell repertoires in COVID-19 (dated by TCRdb to 2020 to 2021). For the study in its entirety: Samples from collaborators originated in the United States, Italy and Spain and spanned both the acute and convalescent phases of COVID-19. The dataset comprised deeply sampled blood TCRbeta repertoires from subjects exposed to, actively infected with, or recovered from COVID-19. HLA class I and class II types, where available, came from metadata supplied by the sample provider rather than from assay-based typing. The prospective study material was composed of cDNA or gDNA derived from T cells, B-cell-depleted T cells, or PBMCs. Samples were obtained from the ongoing ImmuneRACE study (first 160 participants) and from over 1,000 subjects provided by 6 global collaborators. A de-identified subject ID, COVID-19 status, age in years and sex were almost always included in the sample metadata. The repertoires were released in a freely available public database meant as a resource for research on the immune response to SARS-CoV-2.

CDR1 SGHAT and CDR2 FQNNGV were looked up in the germline V gene. V is cut by 1 base and J by 2 bases, and the space between the germline ends is 11 bases. The CDR3 covers 15 residues, taking in both the cysteine and the phenylalanine. Only the CDR3 DNA is retained, 45 bases long and in frame from the first base. What the research found in general, with its limitations: The quantity of clinical and demographic metadata differed by source and by participant and was supplied without curation.

Details on this clone: The antigen it recognizes is unknown. No qualities accompany the bases; no much larger clone lies one base away.

The immunoSEQ Assay, a bias-controlled multiplex PCR, was used to amplify TCRbeta CDR3 regions from genomic DNA. The study's processing was this. The number of nucleated cells in each sample was estimated by amplification of reference gene primers within the assay. Sequence reads were collapsed and filtered to measure the absolute abundance of every unique TCRbeta CDR3 rearrangement. For each sample, productive Simpson clonality was calculated as the square root of Simpson's diversity index across productive rearrangements. TCRdb took this table from immuneACCESS and kept in-frame rearrangements with V and J called. Such tables lack part of the clones; where checked against another copy, unresolved V genes explain under half of the gap, and the rest is unexplained. V, J and clone size are taken as reported in that table, and D and trimming were inferred from the DNA itself. This sample gives approximately 94,000 clones in total; around 90% of them show up just once. The top ten hold roughly 8.1% of the sample.

The collaborating institutions used their own protocols to collect whole blood in K2EDTA tubes. For TCRbeta analysis, collaborator samples were shipped as frozen whole blood, as isolated PBMCs, or as DNA extracted from either sample type. This chain is built from TRBV11-2 and TRBJ1-2; the D gene is possibly TRBD1, with 6 bases matching. The source is a woman aged 70 to 79 with acute or convalescent COVID-19. Sequenced input: peripheral blood. Here the CDR3 is given as CASSLAQQGNYGYTF. The DNA is as follows: TGTGCCAGCAGCTTAGCTCAGCAGGGGAACTATGGCTACACCTTC.